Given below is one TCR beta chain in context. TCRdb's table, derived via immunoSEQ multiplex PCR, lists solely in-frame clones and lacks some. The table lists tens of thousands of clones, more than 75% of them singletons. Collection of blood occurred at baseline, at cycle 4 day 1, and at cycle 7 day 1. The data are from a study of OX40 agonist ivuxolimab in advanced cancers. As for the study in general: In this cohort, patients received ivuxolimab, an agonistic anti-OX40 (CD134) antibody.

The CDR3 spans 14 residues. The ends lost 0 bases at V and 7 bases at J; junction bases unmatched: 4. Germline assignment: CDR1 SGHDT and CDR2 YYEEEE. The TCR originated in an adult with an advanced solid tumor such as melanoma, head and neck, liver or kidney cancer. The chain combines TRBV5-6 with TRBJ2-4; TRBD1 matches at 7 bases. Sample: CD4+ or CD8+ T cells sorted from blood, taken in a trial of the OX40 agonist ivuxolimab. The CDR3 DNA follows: TGTGCCAGCAGCTTGGACCAGGGGGTGAACATTCAGTACTTC. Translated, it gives CASSLDQGVNIQYF.